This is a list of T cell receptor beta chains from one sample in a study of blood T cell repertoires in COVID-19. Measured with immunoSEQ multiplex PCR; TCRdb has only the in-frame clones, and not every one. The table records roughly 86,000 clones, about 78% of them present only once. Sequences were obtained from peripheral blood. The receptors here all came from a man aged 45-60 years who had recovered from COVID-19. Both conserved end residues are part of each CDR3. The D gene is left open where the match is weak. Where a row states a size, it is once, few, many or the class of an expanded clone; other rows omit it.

TGTGCCAGCAGCCAAAGTCTAGCTAGCGGCACAGATACGCAGTATTTT,CASSQSLASGTDTQYF,TRBJ2-3,NA,NA,TRBV4-2
TGTGCCAGCAGCCTAGCCTCTGGGGCCAACGTCCTGACTTTC,CASSLASGANVLTF,TRBJ2-6,once,NA,TRBV14
TGTGCCACCAGTGATAGAAGGGGGTTGAGTGGCTACACCTTC,CATSDRRGLSGYTF,TRBJ1-2,NA,NA,TRBV24-1
TGTGCCAGCAGCCTCCGGGGGGGGCGGGAGAAACACGGGGAGCTGTTTTTT,CASSLRGGREKHGELFF,TRBJ2-2,NA,TRBD2,TRBV27
TGTGCCAGCAGTCTCCCAGGGACAGGGTCCACTGAAGCTTTCTTT,CASSLPGTGSTEAFF,TRBJ1-1,NA,TRBD1,TRBV5-5
TGTGCCAGTGGGTCTTACCGGGACAGAGATAGGGGTGGCTACACCTTC,CASGSYRDRDRGGYTF,TRBJ1-2,NA,TRBD1,TRBV19
TGTGCCACCAGTGAGGGACTAGCGGGGAGCACAGATACGCAGTATTTT,CATSEGLAGSTDTQYF,TRBJ2-3,NA,TRBD2,TRBV24-1
TGTGCCAGCAGCCCCCAGCGGGAGCTGTGGGAGCAGTACTTC,CASSPQRELWEQYF,TRBJ2-7,NA,TRBD2,TRBV3-1/TRBV3-2
TGTGCCAGCAGCTTAGCTGGGACTAGCGGGAGTAATGAGCAGTTCTTC,CASSLAGTSGSNEQFF,TRBJ2-1,NA,TRBD2,TRBV7-2
TGCGCCAGCAGCCAAGTGCCCGGAGGAGATACGCAGTATTTT,CASSQVPGGDTQYF,TRBJ2-3,NA,NA,TRBV4-1
TGTGCCACCCTACAGGTCTGCTCCTATAATTCACCCCTCCACTTT,CATLQVCSYNSPLHF,TRBJ1-6,NA,NA,TRBV24-1
TGTGCCAGCAGTCGACCAACAGGGGGGGATCAGCCCCAGCATTTT,CASSRPTGGDQPQHF,TRBJ1-5,NA,TRBD1,TRBV6-6
TGTGCCAGCAGCTTAAAGAGGGGGTACGAGCAGTACTTC,CASSLKRGYEQYF,TRBJ2-7,NA,NA,TRBV7-3
TGTGCCAGCAGCCAAGGCAGGGGGCCATCCTACGAGCAGTACTTC,CASSQGRGPSYEQYF,TRBJ2-7,once,TRBD1,TRBV14
TGCAGTGCTAGGGGAGGGGGGGAACACCACTTT,CSARGGGEHHF,TRBJ1-6,NA,NA,TRBV20-1
TGTGCCAGCAGTTCGGATACAGAAGAAAAACTGTTTTTT,CASSSDTEEKLFF,TRBJ1-4,once,NA,TRBV28
TGTGCCAGCTCACCAACCTTAAACAGGGGGAATCAGCCCCAGCATTTT,CASSPTLNRGNQPQHF,TRBJ1-5,NA,TRBD1,TRBV18
TGTGCCAGCGGCCCGGACAGCAGACTGAACACTGAAGCTTTCTTT,CASGPDSRLNTEAFF,TRBJ1-1,NA,NA,TRBV11-2
TGTGCCAGCAGTCCCCGGGGTACCTATAGCAATCAGCCCCAGCATTTT,CASSPRGTYSNQPQHF,TRBJ1-5,NA,NA,TRBV28
TGTGCCAGTAGCCGGGGACAGTACAATGAGCAGTTCTTC,CASSRGQYNEQFF,TRBJ2-1,NA,TRBD1,TRBV19
TGTGCCAGTAGTAAAATCGAACCCGGGACAGTAGCTTTCTTT,CASSKIEPGTVAFF,TRBJ1-1,NA,TRBD1,TRBV19
TGTGCCAGCGGGGACAGTTATGGCTACACCTTC,CASGDSYGYTF,TRBJ1-2,NA,TRBD1,TRBV2
TGTGCCAGCAGCAAGGGGACAGGGTTGGAGGCCGGGGAGCTGTTTTTT,CASSKGTGLEAGELFF,TRBJ2-2,few,TRBD1,TRBV7-9